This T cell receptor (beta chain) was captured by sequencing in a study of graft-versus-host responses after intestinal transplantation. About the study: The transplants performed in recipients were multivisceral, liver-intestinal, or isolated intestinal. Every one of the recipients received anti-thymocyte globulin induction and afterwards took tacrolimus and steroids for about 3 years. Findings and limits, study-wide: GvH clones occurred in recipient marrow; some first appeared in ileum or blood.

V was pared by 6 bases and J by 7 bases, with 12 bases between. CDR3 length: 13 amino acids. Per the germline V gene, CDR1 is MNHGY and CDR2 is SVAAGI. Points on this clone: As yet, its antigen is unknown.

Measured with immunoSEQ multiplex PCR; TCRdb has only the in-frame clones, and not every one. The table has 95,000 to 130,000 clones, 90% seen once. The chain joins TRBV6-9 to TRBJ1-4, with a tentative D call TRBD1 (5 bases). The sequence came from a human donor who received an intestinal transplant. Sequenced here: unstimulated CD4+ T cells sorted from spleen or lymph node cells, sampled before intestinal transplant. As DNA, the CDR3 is TGTGCCAGCAGGGCAGGGCTGTTTGAAAAACTGTTTTTT. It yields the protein CASRAGLFEKLFF.